This T cell receptor (beta chain) was identified during a study of blood T cell repertoires in COVID-19. Study at large: Sources were T cells, B-cell-depleted T cells, or PBMCs; the material itself was cDNA or gDNA.

The method was immunoSEQ multiplex PCR; TCRdb's version includes in-frame clones alone and lacks a portion of them. The data contain 200,000 to 250,000 clones, more than 70% of them singletons. Participants, about 18 to 95 years old, spanned more than 20 US areas. CDR3 length: 15 residues. The J segment lost 5 bases and the V segment lost 3 bases, leaving 5 bases of the junction unmatched. Germline CDR1 LNHDA, CDR2 SQIVND (reference sequence). The receptor comes from a woman between 40 and 50 years old with acute COVID-19. Sequencing was done on a sample of PBMCs or T cells enriched from blood (not recorded which). V and J are TRBV19 and TRBJ2-5; 11 bases fit TRBD2. The CDR3 loop is CASSIVIAGGETQYF. CDR3 DNA: TGTGCCAGTAGTATTGTAATAGCGGGAGGGGAGACCCAGTACTTC.